This T cell receptor (beta chain) emerged from a study of T cell changes during pregnancy in multiple sclerosis. This table comes from immunoSEQ multiplex PCR, and its TCRdb copy is limited to in-frame clones, with some not included. The sample has 15,000 to 17,000 clones; roughly 80% are singletons. This CDR3 has 14 residues. With V trimmed by 4 bases and J by 7 bases, 5 bases remained unmatched. CDR1 and CDR2 from the germline V gene are MRHNA and SNTAGT. The sample in question was CD8+ T cells from peripheral blood mononuclear cells, obtained after pregnancy. This chain uses TRBV6-4 with TRBJ2-1, with 9 bases aligning to TRBD2. This TCR derives from a female donor in good health, enrolled as a control in a pregnancy study. The CDR3 sequence is CASSARGGENEQFF. In nucleotides, the CDR3 is TGTGCCAGCAGTGCTCGCGGGGGGGAGAATGAGCAGTTCTTC.